This T cell receptor beta chain stems from a study of T-cell memory formation after mild COVID-19. The CDR3 length is 13 residues. The V and J ends lost 2 bases and 7 bases respectively, with 13 bases between them. Germline lookup yields CDR1 SGDLS and CDR2 YYNGEE. Each CDR3 protein is one row after TCRdb ran MiXCR on the 5' RACE reads. The sample consists of about 430,000 distinct CDR3 sequences, 20% to 25% of them appearing once. The sequence was collected from an adult woman who had mild COVID-19 (a few samples of this study predate the infection). Cell type and time point are not known. The sample comprised PBMCs or a T cell subset sorted from them (not recorded which). V usage is TRBV9 and J usage is TRBJ2-7; D is perhaps TRBD1 or TRBD2 (5 bases each). The DNA for the CDR3 is TGTGCCAGCAGCGTTGGGGGTATAGGAGAGCAGTACTTC. This codes for CASSVGGIGEQYF.